These 2 T cell receptor beta chains share one sample of origin, sequenced in a study of T cell responses to AZD1222 COVID-19 vaccine. Clones were read by immunoSEQ multiplex PCR, and TCRdb kept only the in-frame ones, dropping some. This table has some 130,000 clones, around four fifths appearing once. The source was peripheral blood, collected on day 0 of AZD1222 vaccination. These receptors all stem from an adult in good health.

The CDR3 here is CASSLVVGRISNQPQHF. The CDR3 DNA sequence: TGTGCCAGCAGCTTAGTAGTAGGCAGAATATCCAATCAGCCCCAGCATTTT. The V call is TRBV7-8, the J call TRBJ1-5; D is unclear. V gave up 1 base and J gave up 3 bases, with 16 bases separating them. The CDR3 runs to 17 residues. Germline V lookup: CDR1 SGHVS, CDR2 FQNEAQ.

This clone was counted only a few times. The chain recombines TRBV10-3 with TRBJ2-6; no clear D gene. The germline CDR1 and CDR2 sequences are ENHRY and SYGVKD. The CDR3 covers 15 residues. V shed 3 bases and J shed 7 bases, with 13 bases lying between them. CDR3 nucleotides: TGTGCCATCAGTGATTCCGGTTTGGCTGCCAACGTCCTGACTTTC. This encodes CAISDSGLAANVLTF.